One sample yielded the 8 T cell receptor beta chains listed below, sequenced in a study of T cells in Graves' hyperthyroidism and ophthalmopathy. Researchers took RNA transcripts and amplified the TCR beta CDR3 regions from them. A set of HTBI primers served as the primers for a first-round RT-PCR of the TCR CDR3. Via MiXCR, TCRdb re-called the multiplex PCR reads, giving one row per CDR3 protein. The sample holds 300,000 to 400,000 distinct CDR3 sequences, about 21% seen once. Sequencing used blood. The receptors derive from a woman between 45 and 65 years old with Graves' hyperthyroidism.

This chain links TRBV19 with TRBJ2-7; 8 bases fit TRBD1. Per germline, CDR1 LNHDA and CDR2 SQIVND (reference sequence). This CDR3 has 14 residues. The V and J ends lost 8 bases and 1 base, in that order; junction bases with no gene match: 7. The chain's CDR3 is CASGAGQVSYEQYF. CDR3 bases: TGTGCCAGTGGTGCGGGACAGGTGTCCTACGAGCAGTACTTC.

This clonotype was observed at least ten times. Germline and junction disagree at one end, which may indicate a read error. The chain links TRBV5-1 to TRBJ2-1; D could derive from TRBD1 or TRBD2 (6 bases each). Germline V gene data show CDR1 as SGHRS and CDR2 as YFSETQ. This CDR3 has 14 amino acids. DNA of the CDR3: TGTGCCAGCAGCTTGAGGGGGGCGGGCAATGAGCAGTTCTTC. It translates to CASSLRGAGNEQFF.

This clonotype was seen ten or more times. The chain links TRBV29-1 to TRBJ1-2, with D uncertain. The V end was cut by 3 bases, the J end by 4 bases, with 9 bases between. This CDR3 has 12 residues. CDR1 and CDR2 from the germline V gene are SQVTM and ANQGSEA. CDR3 DNA: TGCAGCGTTGAGGAGGATGGCTATGGCTACACCTTC. Translation: CSVEEDGYGYTF.

The V and J genes are TRBV30 and TRBJ2-7; D might be TRBD1 or TRBD2, each matching 5 bases. V gave up 1 base and J gave up 7 bases, with 14 bases separating them. Germline CDR1 GTSNPN, CDR2 SVGIG (reference sequence). The CDR3 consists of 13 residues. CDR3 sequence: CAWSGGIRGEQYF. The CDR3 DNA follows: TGTGCCTGGAGTGGGGGGATCAGAGGAGAGCAGTACTTC.

The rearrangement uses TRBV18 and TRBJ1-2; the D is unclear. CDR3 length: 18 amino acids. Germline V gives CDR1 KGHSH, CDR2 LQKENI. V dropped 0 bases and J dropped 0 bases, with 17 bases sitting between them. The DNA of the CDR3 is TGTGCCAGCTCACCACCGGGAGCGAGGAAATACTCTAACTATGGCTACACCTTC. Its protein product is CASSPPGARKYSNYGYTF.

This clonotype has ten or more counts. The rearrangement joins TRBV6-1 to TRBJ1-2; 9 bases map to TRBD1. The V gene's germline CDR1 is MNHNS and CDR2 SASEGT. The CDR3 totals 15 residues. J was trimmed by 6 bases and V by 5 bases; bases with no gene match: 10. The CDR3 bases are TGTGCCAGCAGTCGCTATGCCGGGACAGGGAATGGCTACACCTTC. Its protein product is CASSRYAGTGNGYTF.

This clonotype was detected ten times or more. The rearrangement uses TRBV9 and TRBJ1-3, with D maybe TRBD1 (5 bases). The V and J ends lost 1 base and 0 bases respectively, with 14 bases between them. Germline CDR1 reads SGDLS; CDR2 reads YYNGEE. The CDR3 length is 17 residues. The CDR3 spells CASSVFDRMVSGNTIYF. In DNA form, the CDR3 reads TGTGCCAGCAGCGTATTCGACAGAATGGTCTCTGGAAACACCATATATTTT. Combining the CDR3 with reference TRBV9 and TRBJ1-3 gives the whole variable domain DSGVTQTPKHLITATGQRVTLRCSPRSGDLSVYWYQQSLDQGLQFLIQYYNGEERAKGNILERFSAQQFPDLHSELNLSSLELGDSALYFCASSVFDRMVSGNTIYFGEGSWLTVV.

This clonotype was seen ten or more times. This chain uses TRBV20-1 with TRBJ2-3; D not resolved. V gave up 5 bases and J gave up 0 bases, with 6 bases separating them. Per germline, CDR1 DFQATT and CDR2 SNEGSKA (reference sequence). This CDR3 spans 12 amino acids. The chain's CDR3 is CSALDSTDTQYF. CDR3 in DNA: TGCAGTGCTTTGGACAGCACAGATACGCAGTATTTT.